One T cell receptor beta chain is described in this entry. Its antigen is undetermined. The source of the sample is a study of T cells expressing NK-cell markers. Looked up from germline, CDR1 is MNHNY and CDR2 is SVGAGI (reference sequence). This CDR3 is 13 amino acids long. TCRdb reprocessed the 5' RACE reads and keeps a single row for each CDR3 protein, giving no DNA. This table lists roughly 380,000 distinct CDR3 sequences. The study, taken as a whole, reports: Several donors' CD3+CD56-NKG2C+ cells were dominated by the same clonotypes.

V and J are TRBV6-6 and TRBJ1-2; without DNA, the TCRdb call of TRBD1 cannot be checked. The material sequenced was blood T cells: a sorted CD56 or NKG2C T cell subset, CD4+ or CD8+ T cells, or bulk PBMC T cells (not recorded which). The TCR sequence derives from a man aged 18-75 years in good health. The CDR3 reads CASTMGQVDGYTF.